This T cell receptor (beta chain) was recorded in a study of T cells after yellow fever vaccination. Study outcomes and limitations: Overall, a small share of clonotypes was seen in both CD4 and CD8 compartments.

TCRdb redid the calling of the 5' RACE reads with MiXCR, one entry per CDR3 protein. The top ten hold approximately 0.59% of the sample, which has about 150,000 distinct CDR3 sequences, just over 6.5% seen once. The germline V gene has CDR1 LGHNA and CDR2 YSLEER. V was clipped by 4 bases and J by 2 bases, with 12 bases between them. CDR3 length equals 15 residues. Ten or more counts support this clonotype. Its specificity is unknown. V is TRBV4-3 and J is TRBJ2-1; D is undetermined. The TCR comes from a man aged 25-45 years who received the YFV17D yellow fever vaccine. The specimen comprised CD4+ T cells sorted from PBMCs, sampled 10 days after the yellow fever booster vaccination. The DNA for the CDR3 is TGCGCCAGCAGCCCTACAGAAACCCCCTACAATGAGCAGTTCTTC. Translating it yields CASSPTETPYNEQFF.